This TCR beta chain was sequenced in a study of cytomegalovirus exposure and HLA in healthy donors. Study outcomes and limitations: Segments of the TCR beta V type were, in most cases, productive about 87% or about 30% of the time in an earlier analysis. Some V segments, including TRBV6-2 and TRBV6-3, were excluded as indistinguishable.

To note about this clone: The antigen remains undetermined.

Each donor's status was that of a healthy bone marrow donor. CDR3 length equals 12 residues. Trimming cost V 6 bases and J 5 bases, with 11 bases left between them. Germline V gene sequence: CDR1 SNHLY, CDR2 FYNNEI. A multiplex PCR was run with 60 Vbeta primers and 13 Jbeta primers. Sequencing was performed with immunoSEQ multiplex PCR; in TCRdb, only in-frame clones are kept and a portion is missing. The sample comprises about 160,000 clones, roughly 80% of which are singletons, and about 7.7% rests with the top ten. The V and J genes are TRBV2 and TRBJ2-7, with D possibly TRBD1 on 6 matching bases. Sequences were obtained from PBMCs. This clonotype was sampled from a woman in her twenties or thirties in good health and CMV-seropositive. The CDR3 DNA reads as TGTGCCAGCAGCGTACAGGGCCACGAGCAGTACTTC. It specifies CASSVQGHEQYF.